The rows below give T cell receptor beta chains drawn from one sample of a study of CD8 T cells in ankylosing spondylitis. MiXCR, applied by TCRdb to the 5' RACE reads, yields one record per CDR3 protein. The sample lists approximately 500,000 distinct CDR3 sequences, 12% occurring once. Sequenced sample: blood, either unsorted or a sorted T cell fraction (not recorded which). The receptors were sampled from a male donor with ankylosing spondylitis. Each CDR3 is given with its conserved first and last residue. The D gene is left open where the match is weak. Expanded clones are given a class, and other clones once, few, many or no size at all.

TRBV29-1	TRBJ1-4	TRBD1	few	CSVTDRGGEKLFF	TGCAGCGTTACCGACAGGGGAGGGGAAAAACTGTTTTTT
TRBV7-2	TRBJ2-3	-	-	CASSSSRTRPDTQYF	TGTGCCAGCAGCTCCTCCCGGACTCGGCCGGATACGCAGTATTTT
TRBV24-1	TRBJ1-2	-	-	CATSDSTRDRGVIGYTF	TGTGCCACCAGTGATTCGACACGAGATCGGGGAGTAATAGGCTACACCTTC
TRBV19	TRBJ2-6	-	few	CASSPGRFGTGANVLTF	TGTGCCAGTAGTCCTGGCAGGTTTGGTACTGGGGCCAACGTCCTGACTTTC
TRBV19	TRBJ1-2	TRBD1	-	CASSKAWGQGAYGYTF	TGTGCCAGTAGTAAGGCCTGGGGACAGGGGGCCTATGGCTACACCTTC
TRBV5-1	TRBJ1-2	TRBD1	few	CASNSGDRGAYGYTF	TGCGCCAGCAACTCCGGGGACAGGGGGGCCTATGGCTACACCTTC
TRBV12-3/TRBV12-4	TRBJ2-1	-	few	CATCERASYNEQFF	TGTGCCACCTGTGAGCGTGCCTCCTACAATGAGCAGTTCTTC
TRBV20-1	TRBJ2-1	-	-	CSAVQTVYNEQFF	TGCAGTGCAGTTCAGACAGTCTACAATGAGCAGTTCTTC
TRBV7-2	TRBJ1-2	-	-	CASSLAAGGSHGYTF	TGTGCCAGCAGCTTAGCCGCGGGGGGCTCGCATGGCTACACCTTC
TRBV5-5	TRBJ2-1	-	few	CASSLLQATYNEQFF	TGTGCCAGCAGCTTGCTCCAGGCAACGTACAATGAGCAGTTCTTC
TRBV19	TRBJ1-1	-	-	CASSPPGHPLPEAFF	TGTGCCAGTAGCCCTCCGGGACATCCCCTTCCTGAAGCTTTCTTT
TRBV11-2	TRBJ1-6	-	many	CASSLTGGDSPLHF	TGTGCCAGCAGCCTAACTGGGGGCGATTCACCCCTCCACTTT
TRBV19	TRBJ2-1	-	few	CASSPSSASSYNEQFF	TGTGCCAGTAGTCCCTCTAGCGCGAGCTCCTACAATGAGCAGTTCTTC
TRBV5-1	TRBJ1-5	-	-	CASSLEGTEYQPQHF	TGCGCCAGCAGCTTGGAAGGGACGGAGTATCAGCCCCAGCATTTT
TRBV12-3/TRBV12-4	TRBJ2-5	TRBD2	many	CASSSGLAGVTQYF	TGTGCCAGCAGCTCTGGACTAGCGGGAGTGACCCAGTACTTC
TRBV5-1	TRBJ2-1	TRBD1	many	CASSLGQGLYNEQFF	TGCGCCAGCAGCTTAGGACAGGGTTTGTACAATGAGCAGTTCTTC
TRBV5-1	TRBJ1-1	-	few	CASSTGGRDTEAFF	TGCGCCAGCAGCACGGGGGGGCGGGACACTGAAGCTTTCTTT
TRBV24-1	TRBJ2-5	-	few	CATSDLVGGSETQYF	TGTGCCACCAGTGATTTGGTAGGAGGCTCAGAGACCCAGTACTTC
TRBV3-1	TRBJ2-2	TRBD2	-	CASSRTSGRPTGELFF	TGTGCCAGCAGCCGGACTAGCGGGAGACCTACCGGGGAGCTGTTTTTT
TRBV27	TRBJ2-6	-	few	CASSRIGAGANVLTF	TGTGCCAGCAGTCGAATAGGGGCTGGGGCCAACGTCCTGACTTTC
TRBV4-2	TRBJ2-5	TRBD2	many	CASSRLAGGETQYF	TGTGCCAGCAGTCGACTAGCTGGGGGAGAGACCCAGTACTTC
TRBV20-1	TRBJ1-5	-	few	CSATLSYSNQPQHF	TGCAGTGCTACCCTAAGTTATAGCAATCAGCCCCAGCATTTT
TRBV18	TRBJ1-4	-	-	CASSPPSDEKLFF	TGTGCCAGCTCACCACCTTCGGATGAAAAACTGTTTTTT
TRBV5-6	TRBJ2-1	-	-	CASSPGLSSYNEQFF	TGTGCCAGCAGCCCGGGCCTCAGCTCCTACAATGAGCAGTTCTTC
TRBV2	TRBJ2-7	-	-	CASSELAYEQYF	TGTGCCAGCAGCGAACTAGCCTACGAGCAGTACTTC
TRBV4-2	TRBJ1-2	TRBD1	-	CASSQDPGQGVGYTF	TGTGCCAGCAGCCAAGATCCGGGACAGGGGGTCGGCTACACCTTC
TRBV12-3/TRBV12-4	TRBJ2-1	TRBD2	few	CASSPRGLAGGLYNEQFF	TGTGCCAGCAGTCCCAGGGGACTAGCGGGAGGTTTGTACAATGAGCAGTTCTTC
TRBV5-1	TRBJ1-3	-	-	CASSEQDSGNTIYF	TGCGCCAGCAGCGAACAGGACTCTGGAAACACCATATATTTT
TRBV5-1	TRBJ2-5	TRBD1	many	CASSGTGPETQYF	TGCGCCAGCAGCGGGACAGGGCCAGAGACCCAGTACTTC
TRBV4-1	TRBJ2-6	-	few	CASAGTRSSGANVLTF	TGCGCCAGTGCTGGGACCCGAAGCTCTGGGGCCAACGTCCTGACTTTC
TRBV5-1	TRBJ2-1	TRBD1	few	CASDPGQGGRQFF	TGCGCCAGCGACCCGGGACAGGGGGGAAGGCAGTTCTTC
TRBV5-1	TRBJ1-2	-	-	CASSSLGAAYGYTF	TGCGCCAGCAGCTCGCTGGGGGCCGCCTATGGCTACACCTTC